The 18 T cell receptor beta chains below come from one sample, sequenced in a study of post-analysis software for immune sequencing data. cDNA libraries of TCR beta carried unique molecular identifiers. One entry per CDR3 protein results from TCRdb running MiXCR on the PCR reads. The sample has 380,000 or so distinct CDR3 sequences; less than 35% are singletons. Their specific antigens are unknown. General study points: Patients carried a few TRBV segments more frequently than controls did, and TRBV5-6, TRBV5-1 and TRBV20-1 were among them.

Sequenced: blood. The origin of the receptors is a girl between 10 and 17 years old with multiple sclerosis.

V is TRBV7-2 and J is TRBJ1-2; D is unclear. This CDR3 is built from 14 residues. CDR1 and CDR2 (germline): SGHTA, FQGNSA. With 5 bases removed from V and 0 bases from J, the gap between germline ends came to 10 bases. DNA for the CDR3: TGTGCCAGCAGCGTTTACAGCCCTAACTATGGCTACACCTTC. This gives the protein CASSVYSPNYGYTF.

This clonotype has only a few counts. This sequence joins TRBV6-5 and TRBJ2-4; 8 bases map to TRBD2. J gave up 11 bases and V 2 bases, and 8 bases lay outside the gene matches. This CDR3 region has 14 residues. Per germline, CDR1 MNHEY and CDR2 SVGAGI. The CDR3 here is CASSYSGGETVQYF. The DNA of the CDR3 is TGTGCCAGCAGTTACAGCGGGGGCGAGACGGTTCAGTACTTC.

V gene TRBV6-5 combines with J gene TRBJ1-1; D remains unclear. V gave up 0 bases and J gave up 1 base, with 9 bases separating them. The CDR3 covers 15 residues. Per the germline V gene, CDR1 is MNHEY and CDR2 is SVGAGI. The CDR3 bases are TGTGCCAGCAGTTACTCTAGGTGGGGGAACACTGAAGCTTTCTTT. The encoded protein is CASSYSRWGNTEAFF.

This clonotype has only a few counts. The genes are TRBV9 and TRBJ2-1; TRBD1 matches 12 bases. Per germline, CDR1 SGDLS and CDR2 YYNGEE. The CDR3 sequence is 16 residues long. The V gene end was trimmed by 4 bases and the J gene end by 4 bases; junction bases not matched to a gene: 6. In nucleotides, the CDR3 is TGTGCCAGCAGCTCCCGGGACAGGGGGCAATACAATGAGCAGTTCTTC. Its translation is CASSSRDRGQYNEQFF.

The chain employs TRBV10-3 and TRBJ2-3, with a tentative D call TRBD2 (6 bases). CDR1 is ENHRY, CDR2 SYGVKD, per germline. The CDR3 consists of 14 residues. V lost 10 bases, J lost 2 bases, and 16 bases lay in between. The DNA for the CDR3 is TGTGCCACGAGCGAGGAGGGTTTCACAGATACGCAGTATTTT. Translated, it gives CATSEEGFTDTQYF.

The table lists this clonotype with many counts. This CDR3 reads CASSPTGVSNQPQHF. The CDR3 DNA reads as TGTGCCAGCAGCCCGACAGGAGTTAGCAATCAGCCCCAGCATTTT. The chain has TRBV6-6 and TRBJ1-5, with D possibly TRBD1 on 6 matching bases. V lost 6 bases to trimming and J lost 0 bases, with 12 bases between them. CDR1 MNHNY and CDR2 SVGAGI come from the germline V gene (reference sequence). This CDR3 has 15 residues.

This clonotype was seen only a few times. One end of the junction is discordant with germline, which a read error may explain. The chain couples TRBV9 to TRBJ1-5; D not certain. This CDR3 has 13 residues. CDR1 is SGDLS and CDR2 is YYNGEE in the germline V gene. The CDR3 reads CVSSVGLSQPQHF. DNA for the CDR3: TGTGTCAGCAGCGTAGGGCTGAGTCAGCCCCAGCATTTT.

This clonotype was seen a few times. The chain employs TRBV5-1 and TRBJ2-5; D remains ambiguous. The germline CDR1 and CDR2 sequences are SGHRS and YFSETQ. Trimming removed 1 base at V and 1 base at J, with 8 bases between. This CDR3 spans 14 amino acids. The CDR3 reads CASSLTVLQETQYF. Written as DNA, the CDR3 is TGCGCCAGCAGCTTGACGGTGCTCCAAGAGACCCAGTACTTC. Variable domain in full (rest from reference TRBV5-1 and TRBJ2-5): KAGVTQTPRYLIKTRGQQVTLSCSPISGHRSVSWYQQTPGQGLQFLFEYFSETQRNKGNFPGRFSGRQFSNSRSEMNVSTLELGDSALYLCASSLTVLQETQYFGPGTRLLVL.

The chain links TRBV5-5 to TRBJ2-3; D is perhaps TRBD2 (5 bases). Germline CDR1 and CDR2: SGHKS and YYEKEE (reference sequence). The CDR3 loop spans 15 amino acids. With 3 bases removed from V and 3 bases from J, the gap between germline ends came to 14 bases. The CDR3 sequence is CASSSPRSGTDTQYF. In DNA, the CDR3 is TGTGCCAGCAGCTCGCCCAGGAGCGGAACAGATACGCAGTATTTT. The full variable domain, with the rest looked up from reference TRBV5-5 and TRBJ2-3, is DAGVTQSPTHLIKTRGQQVTLRCSPISGHKSVSWYQQVLGQGPQFIFQYYEKEERGRGNFPDRFSARQFPNYSSELNVNALLLGDSALYLCASSSPRSGTDTQYFGPGTRLTVL.

CDR3 nucleotide sequence: TGTGCCAGCAGCTCCACGAGGACACCTAGTAGCTCCTACGAGCAGTACTTC. Translated, it gives CASSSTRTPSSSYEQYF. The chain carries TRBV7-9 and TRBJ2-7, with TRBD1 as a possible D gene (5 bases). The CDR3 totals 17 residues. The germline V gene encodes CDR1 SEHNR and CDR2 FQNEAQ (reference sequence). Trimming removed 4 bases from V and 0 bases from J, with 19 bases in between.

The rearrangement uses TRBV20-1 and TRBJ2-3, with D possibly matching TRBD1 (6 bases). Germline CDR1 DFQATT, CDR2 SNEGSKA (reference sequence). The CDR3 consists of 13 residues. V was clipped by 7 bases and J by 1 base, with 12 bases between them. The CDR3 coding sequence is TGCAGTGAGAACCGACAGGGCACAGATACGCAGTATTTT. This sequence encodes CSENRQGTDTQYF.

There are a few counts of this clonotype. This sequence joins TRBV18 and TRBJ2-5; TRBD1 matches 7 bases. The end of the DNA aligns better with TRBJ2-7, so the J call may be wrong. CDR3 length: 13 residues. Per the germline V gene, CDR1 is KGHSH and CDR2 is LQKENI. CDR3 coding DNA: TGTGCCGCCAAGACAGGGACGAACGACGAGCAGTACTTC. Translated: CAAKTGTNDEQYF.

The CDR3 bases are TGCAGTGCTAGATTGCAGCTAGCGGGGTTTCGACTGGGGCAAGAGACCCAGTACTTC. Translating gives CSARLQLAGFRLGQETQYF. The chain uses TRBV20-1 and TRBJ2-5; 9 nucleotides align to TRBD2. Germline assignment: CDR1 DFQATT and CDR2 SNEGSKA (reference sequence). J gave up 2 bases and V 2 bases, and 18 bases lay outside the gene matches. This CDR3 has 19 amino acids.

The chain uses TRBV6-1 and TRBJ2-5; D may be TRBD1 (7 bases). V dropped 4 bases and J dropped 5 bases, with 20 bases sitting between them. The CDR3 spans 16 residues. CDR1 MNHNS and CDR2 SASEGT come from the germline V gene. CDR3 nucleotide sequence: TGTGCCAGCAGTGCCGCTAGCAGGGGGGCCGGTGAGACCCAGTACTTC. Protein sequence: CASSAASRGAGETQYF.

The V call is TRBV4-3, the J call TRBJ1-2; D unresolved. The CDR3 spans 13 residues. CDR1 LGHNA and CDR2 YSLEER come from the germline V gene. V was cut by 0 bases and J by 1 base, with 3 bases left in between. CDR3 DNA sequence: TGCGCCAGCAGCCAAGATTTTAACTATGGCTACACCTTC. This gives the protein CASSQDFNYGYTF.

The chain is built from TRBV4-1 and TRBJ2-7, with TRBD2 as a possible D gene (5 bases). The V end lost 1 base, the J end lost 8 bases, and 9 bases lay between the germline ends. CDR1 and CDR2 from the germline V gene are MGHRA and YSYEKL. CDR3 length equals 12 residues. CDR3 nucleotides: TGCGCCAGCAGCCAAGGAGAGGGCAAGCAGTACTTC. This encodes CASSQGEGKQYF.

This sequence joins TRBV28 and TRBJ2-1; D may be TRBD1 (6 bases). With 2 bases removed from V and 8 bases from J, the gap between germline ends came to 16 bases. This CDR3 contains 15 residues. Germline CDR1 reads MDHEN; CDR2 reads SYDVKM. CDR3: CASSLPLSAGDEQFF. CDR3 DNA sequence: TGTGCCAGCAGTTTACCCCTCTCCGCAGGGGATGAGCAGTTCTTC.

The chain recombines TRBV12-3 or TRBV12-4 with TRBJ2-1; a possible D gene is TRBD1 (6 bases). V was shortened by 3 bases and J by 4 bases, with 10 bases between the two germline ends. The CDR3 spans 14 residues. The chain's CDR3 is CASSLIRGYNEQFF. In nucleotides, the CDR3 is TGTGCCAGCAGTTTGATCAGGGGTTACAATGAGCAGTTCTTC.